The TCR beta chain described here comes from a study of OX40 agonist ivuxolimab in advanced cancers. Autoimmune disease history or systemic immunosuppression led to patients being barred. Only in-frame clones appear in the TCRdb table, and some are missing; sequencing was by immunoSEQ multiplex PCR. The table includes about 85,000 clones, approximately 86% detected once. The sequence derives from an adult with an advanced solid tumor such as melanoma, head and neck, liver or kidney cancer. The sample here was CD4+ or CD8+ T cells sorted from blood, taken in a trial of the OX40 agonist ivuxolimab.

The CDR3 DNA sequence: TGTGCCAGCAGCCCAGCAGGGGGCGATGAAAAACTGTTTTTT. Translation: CASSPAGGDEKLFF. V gene TRBV5-4 combines with J gene TRBJ1-4; 8 bases line up with TRBD1. Germline CDR1 and CDR2: SGHNT and YYREEE (reference sequence). This CDR3 comprises 14 residues. With 4 bases clipped from V and 6 bases from J, the junction kept 5 bases outside the gene matches.